A selection of T cell receptor beta chains follows, all from one sample in a study of blood T cell repertoires in COVID-19. Only in-frame clones appear in the TCRdb table, and some are missing; sequencing was by immunoSEQ multiplex PCR. The profile shows about 400,000 clones, approximately 85% of them singletons. Source material: PBMCs or T cells enriched from blood (not recorded which). These TCRs come from a woman in her thirties or forties with acute COVID-19. CDR3s include the opening cysteine and the closing phenylalanine or tryptophan. D genes are given only for firm matches. A row's size may be missing; if present it is once, few, many or a size class.

V: TRBV19
D: TRBD1
size: NA
J: TRBJ1-3
DNA: TGTGCCAGTAGTCAGGGGGTCGGAAACACCATATATTTT
CDR3: CASSQGVGNTIYF

V: TRBV6-5
D: NA
size: NA
J: TRBJ1-5
DNA: TGTGCCAGCAGTTCCCAGTCTTATGGGCACAATCAGCCCCAGCATTTT
CDR3: CASSSQSYGHNQPQHF

V: TRBV19
D: TRBD2
size: NA
J: TRBJ2-3
DNA: TGTGCCAGTAGTCGGACTAGCGGGGGGGCGACTAGCACAGATACGCAGTATTTT
CDR3: CASSRTSGGATSTDTQYF

V: TRBV5-4
D: TRBD2
size: NA
J: TRBJ2-1
DNA: TGTGCCAGCAGCTTTCTAGCGGGTCCGAGCTCCTACAATGAGCAGTTCTTC
CDR3: CASSFLAGPSSYNEQFF

V: TRBV10-3
D: NA
size: NA
J: TRBJ1-1
DNA: TGTGCCATCAGGACAGGTGGGAACACTGAAGCTTTCTTT
CDR3: CAIRTGGNTEAFF

V: TRBV2
D: TRBD1
size: NA
J: TRBJ1-1
DNA: TGTGCCAGCGGGGGACAGGGGGTCAACACTGAAGCTTTCTTT
CDR3: CASGGQGVNTEAFF

V: TRBV7-9
D: TRBD2
size: NA
J: TRBJ2-3
DNA: TGTGCCAGCAGCTTAGTAGCGGGGGAGGCTGATACGCAGTATTTT
CDR3: CASSLVAGEADTQYF

V: TRBV4-1
D: NA
size: NA
J: TRBJ1-1
DNA: TGCGCCAGCAGCCTCTGGCCCAAGAACACTGAAGCTTTCTTT
CDR3: CASSLWPKNTEAFF

V: TRBV7-9
D: NA
size: NA
J: TRBJ2-3
DNA: TGTGCCAGCAGCCGTCAACTCACAGATACGCAGTATTTT
CDR3: CASSRQLTDTQYF

V: TRBV5-1
D: TRBD2
size: NA
J: TRBJ2-4
DNA: TGCGCCAGCAGCTTGCGCGGGGGGGCCGAAAACATTCAGTACTTC
CDR3: CASSLRGGAENIQYF

V: TRBV7-2
D: TRBD1
size: NA
J: TRBJ2-1
DNA: TGTGCCAGCAGCTTTGACAGGGGTGATGAGCAGTTCTTC
CDR3: CASSFDRGDEQFF

V: TRBV5-1
D: TRBD1
size: NA
J: TRBJ1-2
DNA: TGCGCCAGCAGCAACGGACAGGGCGCTGGCTACACCTTC
CDR3: CASSNGQGAGYTF

V: TRBV10-3
D: TRBD1
size: NA
J: TRBJ1-2
DNA: TGTGCCATCAGCTTTACCGGGACAGCCGCTAACTATGGCTACACCTTC
CDR3: CAISFTGTAANYGYTF

V: TRBV7-7
D: NA
size: once
J: TRBJ2-7
DNA: TGTGCCAGCAGCCCGTTGGACCCCGGGGGTAGCGAGCAGTACTTC
CDR3: CASSPLDPGGSEQYF

V: TRBV11-3
D: TRBD1
size: NA
J: TRBJ2-4
DNA: TGTGCCAGCAGCGCCTCAACAGGGGGCGATGGCAAAAACATTCAGTACTTC
CDR3: CASSASTGGDGKNIQYF

V: TRBV18
D: NA
size: NA
J: TRBJ1-1
DNA: TGTGCCAGCTCACAAGGAGACACTGAAGCTTTCTTT
CDR3: CASSQGDTEAFF

V: TRBV19
D: NA
size: NA
J: TRBJ1-5
DNA: TGTGCCAGTAGCGGGACGGGGGGCACGATTCAGCCCCAGCATTTT
CDR3: CASSGTGGTIQPQHF